This T cell receptor (beta chain) emerged from a study of T cell repertoires in cytomegalovirus infection. As for the study in general: Shared public TCR beta signatures pointed to both CMV infection and a matching HLA type.

Findings and limits, study-wide: HLA-C-restricted CMV clonotypes gave the most frequent clonotype in two of eight donors. The cumulative frequency of public TCR beta families identified carriers of CMV plus the relevant HLA.

This clonotype occurred a few times. Its antigen is still unknown. The V end was cut by 0 bases, the J end by 0 bases, with 8 bases between. Germline-derived CDR1 and CDR2 are WNHNN and SYGVQD (reference sequence). The CDR3 is 15 residues long. TCRdb processed the reads anew with MiXCR; each CDR3 protein has one entry. The table has more than 650,000 distinct CDR3 sequences, roughly 36% seen once. The sequenced sample consisted of PBMCs. The rearrangement uses TRBV10-1 and TRBJ1-1, with D unresolved. The receptor was derived from a human donor in good health (CMV status not recorded). Some clones in this sample may be carry-over from other donors' samples. The CDR3 nucleotides are TGCGCCAGCAGTGAGTCGTATGGGATGAACACTGAAGCTTTCTTT. The encoded protein is CASSESYGMNTEAFF.